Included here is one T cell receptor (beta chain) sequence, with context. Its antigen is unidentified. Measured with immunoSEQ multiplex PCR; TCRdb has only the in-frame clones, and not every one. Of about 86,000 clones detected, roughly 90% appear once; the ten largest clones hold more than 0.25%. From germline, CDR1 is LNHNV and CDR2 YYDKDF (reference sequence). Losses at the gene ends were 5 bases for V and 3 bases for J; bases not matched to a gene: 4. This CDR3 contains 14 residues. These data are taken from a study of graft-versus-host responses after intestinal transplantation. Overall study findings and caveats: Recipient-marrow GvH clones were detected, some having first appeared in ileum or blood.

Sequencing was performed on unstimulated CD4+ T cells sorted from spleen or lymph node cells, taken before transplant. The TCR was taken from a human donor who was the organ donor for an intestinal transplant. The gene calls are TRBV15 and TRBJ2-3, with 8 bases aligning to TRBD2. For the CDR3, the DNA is TGTGCCACCAGCCCTTTAGCGGGAACAGATACGCAGTATTTT. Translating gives CATSPLAGTDTQYF.